The T cell receptor beta chain under discussion was sequenced for a study of monozygotic twins with inflammatory bowel disease. This CDR3 region has 14 residues. Study-level points and caveats: A reduction in TCRbeta diversity (inverse Simpson) was seen in IBD patients relative to healthy co-twins. Differences in immunosuppressive treatment may have been a source of added variability in patient repertoires.

Comments on this clonotype: What it binds is unknown.

TCRdb reanalyzed the 5' RACE reads and collapses them to one entry per CDR3 protein, without DNA. The listing contains under 200,000 distinct CDR3 sequences. This TCR was recovered from a human donor with ulcerative colitis or Crohn's disease, or a healthy co-twin of an affected twin (not recorded which). The chain is built from TRBV12-3 or TRBV12-4 and TRBJ2-2; as DNA is missing, the TRBD2 call by TCRdb cannot be tested. Sequenced input: blood. CDR3 residues: CASTKTSGTGELFF.